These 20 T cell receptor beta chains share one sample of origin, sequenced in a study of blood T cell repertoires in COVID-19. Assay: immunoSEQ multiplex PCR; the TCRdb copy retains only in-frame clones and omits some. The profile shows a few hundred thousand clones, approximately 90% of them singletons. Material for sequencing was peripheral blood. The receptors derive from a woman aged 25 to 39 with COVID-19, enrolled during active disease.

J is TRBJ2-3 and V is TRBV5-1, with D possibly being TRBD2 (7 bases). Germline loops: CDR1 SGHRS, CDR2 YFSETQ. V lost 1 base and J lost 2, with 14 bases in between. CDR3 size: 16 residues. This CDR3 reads CASSLPRGGDTDTQYF. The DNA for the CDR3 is TGCGCCAGCAGCTTGCCCAGGGGAGGGGACACAGATACGCAGTATTTT.

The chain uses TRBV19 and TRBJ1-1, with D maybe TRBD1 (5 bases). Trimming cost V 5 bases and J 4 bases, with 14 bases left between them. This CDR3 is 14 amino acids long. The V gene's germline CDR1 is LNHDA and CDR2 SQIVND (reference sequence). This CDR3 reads CASSLRTPSTEAFF. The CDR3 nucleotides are TGTGCCAGTAGTCTCCGGACACCTTCCACTGAAGCTTTCTTT.

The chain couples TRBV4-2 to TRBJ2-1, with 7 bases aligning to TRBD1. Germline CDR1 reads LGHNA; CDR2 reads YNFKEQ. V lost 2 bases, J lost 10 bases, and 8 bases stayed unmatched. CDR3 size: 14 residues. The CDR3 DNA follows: TGTGCCAGCAGCCAAAAAAACCGGGACAGCGAGCAGTTCTTC. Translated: CASSQKNRDSEQFF.

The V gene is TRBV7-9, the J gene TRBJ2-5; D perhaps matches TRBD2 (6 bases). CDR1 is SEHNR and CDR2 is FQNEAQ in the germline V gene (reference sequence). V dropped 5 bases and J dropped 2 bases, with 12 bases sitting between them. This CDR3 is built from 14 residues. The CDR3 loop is CASSPIAVQETQYF. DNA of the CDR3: TGTGCCAGCAGCCCTATAGCGGTTCAAGAGACCCAGTACTTC.

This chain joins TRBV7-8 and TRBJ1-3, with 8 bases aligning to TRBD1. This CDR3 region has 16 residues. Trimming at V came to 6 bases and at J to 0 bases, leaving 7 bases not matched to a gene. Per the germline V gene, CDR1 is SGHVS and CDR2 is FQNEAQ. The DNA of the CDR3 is TGTGCCAGCAGTCACGGACAGGGCTTCTCTGGAAACACCATATATTTT. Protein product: CASSHGQGFSGNTIYF.

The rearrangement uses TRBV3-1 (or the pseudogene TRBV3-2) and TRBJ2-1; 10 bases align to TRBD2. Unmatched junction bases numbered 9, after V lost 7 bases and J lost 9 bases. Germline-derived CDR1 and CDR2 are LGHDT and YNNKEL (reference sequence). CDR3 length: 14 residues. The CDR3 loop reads CASTSTSGDSEQFF. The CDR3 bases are TGTGCCAGCACCTCTACTAGCGGGGACAGTGAGCAGTTCTTC.

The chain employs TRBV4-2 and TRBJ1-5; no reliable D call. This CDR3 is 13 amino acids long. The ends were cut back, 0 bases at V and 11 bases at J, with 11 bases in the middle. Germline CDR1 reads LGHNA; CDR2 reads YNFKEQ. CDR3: CASSQDLSGSQHF. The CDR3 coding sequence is TGTGCCAGCAGCCAAGATCTATCCGGGTCCCAGCATTTT.

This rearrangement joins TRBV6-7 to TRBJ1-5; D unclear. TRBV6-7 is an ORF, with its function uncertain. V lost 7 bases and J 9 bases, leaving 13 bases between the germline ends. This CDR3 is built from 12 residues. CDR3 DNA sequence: TGTGCCAGCACTCGTCTATTCTGGCCCCAGCATTTT. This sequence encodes CASTRLFWPQHF.

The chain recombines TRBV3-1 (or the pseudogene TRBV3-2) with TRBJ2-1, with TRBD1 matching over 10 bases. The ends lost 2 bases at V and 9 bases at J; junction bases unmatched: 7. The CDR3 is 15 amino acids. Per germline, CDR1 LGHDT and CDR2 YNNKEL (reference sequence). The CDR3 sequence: CASSQRETGGAEQFF. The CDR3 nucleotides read TGTGCCAGCAGCCAAAGAGAGACAGGGGGCGCTGAGCAGTTCTTC.

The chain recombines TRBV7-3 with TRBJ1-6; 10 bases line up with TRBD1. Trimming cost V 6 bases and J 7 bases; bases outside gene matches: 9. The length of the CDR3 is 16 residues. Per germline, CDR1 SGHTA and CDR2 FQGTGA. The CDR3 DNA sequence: TGTGCCAGCAGGACCGACAGGGGGCGCGTAAATTCACCCCTCCACTTT. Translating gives CASRTDRGRVNSPLHF.

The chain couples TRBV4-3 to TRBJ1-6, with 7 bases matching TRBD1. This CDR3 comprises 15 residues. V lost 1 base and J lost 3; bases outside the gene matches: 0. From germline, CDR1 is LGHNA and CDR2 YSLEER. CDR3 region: CASSQGTGYNSPLHF. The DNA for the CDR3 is TGCGCCAGCAGCCAAGGGACAGGCTATAATTCACCCCTCCACTTT.

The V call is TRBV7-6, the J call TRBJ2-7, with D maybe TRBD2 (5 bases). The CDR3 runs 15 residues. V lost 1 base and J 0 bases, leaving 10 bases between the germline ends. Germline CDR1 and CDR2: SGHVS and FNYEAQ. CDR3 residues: CASSLGPGSSYEQYF. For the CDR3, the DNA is TGTGCCAGCAGCTTAGGTCCGGGGAGCTCCTACGAGCAGTACTTC.

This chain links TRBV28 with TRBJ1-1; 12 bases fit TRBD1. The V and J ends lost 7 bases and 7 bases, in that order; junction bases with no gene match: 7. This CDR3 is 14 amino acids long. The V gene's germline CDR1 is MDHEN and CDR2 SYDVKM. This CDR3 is CASTDRDRGLEAFF. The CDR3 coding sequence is TGTGCCAGCACCGACCGGGACAGGGGGCTTGAAGCTTTCTTT.

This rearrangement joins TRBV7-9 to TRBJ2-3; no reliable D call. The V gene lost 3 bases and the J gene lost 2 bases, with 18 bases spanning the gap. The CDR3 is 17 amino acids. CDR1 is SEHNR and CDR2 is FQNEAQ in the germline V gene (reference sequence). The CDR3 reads CASSLKFKADFTDTQYF. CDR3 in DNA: TGTGCCAGCAGCTTGAAATTTAAGGCAGACTTCACAGATACGCAGTATTTT.

The CDR3 sequence: CASSLEEDLNEKLFF. Written as DNA, the CDR3 is TGTGCCAGCAGCTTGGAGGAGGATCTTAATGAAAAACTGTTTTTT. V usage is TRBV5-8 and J usage is TRBJ1-4; no definite D call. The germline V gene encodes CDR1 SGHTS and CDR2 YDEGEE. The CDR3 extends over 15 amino acids. The V and J ends lost 0 bases and 4 bases respectively, with 10 bases between them.

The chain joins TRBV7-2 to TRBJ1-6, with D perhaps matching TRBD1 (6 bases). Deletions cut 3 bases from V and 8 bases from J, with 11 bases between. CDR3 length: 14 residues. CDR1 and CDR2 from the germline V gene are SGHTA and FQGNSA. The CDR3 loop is CASSFQGWDSPLHF. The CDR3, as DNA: TGTGCCAGCAGCTTTCAGGGGTGGGATTCACCCCTCCACTTT.

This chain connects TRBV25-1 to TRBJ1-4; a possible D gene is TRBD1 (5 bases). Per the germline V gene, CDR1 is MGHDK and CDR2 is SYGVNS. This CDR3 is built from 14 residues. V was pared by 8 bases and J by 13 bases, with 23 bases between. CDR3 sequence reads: CASGKTVPPGRLFF. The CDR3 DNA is TGTGCCAGCGGAAAGACAGTTCCCCCAGGAAGACTGTTTTTT.

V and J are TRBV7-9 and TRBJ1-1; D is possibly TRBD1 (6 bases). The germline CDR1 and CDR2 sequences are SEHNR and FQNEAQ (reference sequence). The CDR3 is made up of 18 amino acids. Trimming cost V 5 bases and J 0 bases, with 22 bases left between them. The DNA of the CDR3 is TGTGCCAGCAGCGGCAAACCCGGACAGAACACTATGAACACTGAAGCTTTCTTT. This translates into CASSGKPGQNTMNTEAFF.

The CDR3 loop is CASSVSETQYF. The CDR3 DNA is TGTGCCAGCAGCGTGTCGGAGACCCAGTACTTC. The chain has TRBV9 and TRBJ2-5; D remains ambiguous. Germline V gene lookup returns CDR1 SGDLS and CDR2 YYNGEE. The CDR3 extends over 11 amino acids. Trimming took off 2 bases at V and 5 bases at J, with 4 bases between the two ends. Drawing the rest from reference TRBV9 and TRBJ2-5, the complete variable domain is DSGVTQTPKHLITATGQRVTLRCSPRSGDLSVYWYQQSLDQGLQFLIQYYNGEERAKGNILERFSAQQFPDLHSELNLSSLELGDSALYFCASSVSETQYFGPGTRLLVL.

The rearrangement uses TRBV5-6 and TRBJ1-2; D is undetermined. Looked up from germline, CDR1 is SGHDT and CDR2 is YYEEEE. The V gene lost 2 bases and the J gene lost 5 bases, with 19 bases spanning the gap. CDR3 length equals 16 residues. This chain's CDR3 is CASSFVPRSMRYGYTF. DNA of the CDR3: TGTGCCAGCAGCTTTGTCCCAAGGAGTATGAGGTATGGCTACACCTTC.